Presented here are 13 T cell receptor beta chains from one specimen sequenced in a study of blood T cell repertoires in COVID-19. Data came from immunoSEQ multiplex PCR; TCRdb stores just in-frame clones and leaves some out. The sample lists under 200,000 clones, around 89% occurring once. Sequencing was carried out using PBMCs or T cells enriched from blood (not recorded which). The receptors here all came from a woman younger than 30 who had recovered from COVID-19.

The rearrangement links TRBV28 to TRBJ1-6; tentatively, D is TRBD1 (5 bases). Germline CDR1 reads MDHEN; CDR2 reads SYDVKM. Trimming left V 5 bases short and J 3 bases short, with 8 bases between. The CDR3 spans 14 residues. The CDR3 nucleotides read TGTGCCAGCAGTCCGACAGTCTATAATTCACCCCTCCACTTT. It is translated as CASSPTVYNSPLHF.

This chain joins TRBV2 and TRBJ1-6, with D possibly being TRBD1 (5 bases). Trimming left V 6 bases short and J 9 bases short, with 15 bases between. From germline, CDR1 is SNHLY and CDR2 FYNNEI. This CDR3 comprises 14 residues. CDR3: CASRLSPGSSPLHF. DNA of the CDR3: TGTGCCAGCAGGCTAAGTCCAGGGTCTTCACCCCTCCACTTT.

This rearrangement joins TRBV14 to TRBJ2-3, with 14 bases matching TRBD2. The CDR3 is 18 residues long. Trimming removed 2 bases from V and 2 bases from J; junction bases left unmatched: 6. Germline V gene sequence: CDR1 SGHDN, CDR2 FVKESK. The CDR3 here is CASSQFVGLAGDTDTQYF. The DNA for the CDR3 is TGTGCCAGCAGCCAATTTGTGGGACTAGCGGGGGACACAGATACGCAGTATTTT.

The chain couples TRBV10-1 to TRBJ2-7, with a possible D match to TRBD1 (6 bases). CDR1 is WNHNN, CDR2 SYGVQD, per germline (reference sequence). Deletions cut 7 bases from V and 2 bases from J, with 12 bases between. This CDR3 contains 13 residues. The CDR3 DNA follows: TGCGCCAGCAAGAAGGACAGCCCCTACGAGCAGTACTTC. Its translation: CASKKDSPYEQYF.

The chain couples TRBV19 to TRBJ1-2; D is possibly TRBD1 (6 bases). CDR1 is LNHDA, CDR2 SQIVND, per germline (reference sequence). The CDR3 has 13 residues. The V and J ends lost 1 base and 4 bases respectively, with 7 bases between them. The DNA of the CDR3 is TGTGCCAGTAGTATAGGACAGGCCTATGGCTACACCTTC. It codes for CASSIGQAYGYTF.

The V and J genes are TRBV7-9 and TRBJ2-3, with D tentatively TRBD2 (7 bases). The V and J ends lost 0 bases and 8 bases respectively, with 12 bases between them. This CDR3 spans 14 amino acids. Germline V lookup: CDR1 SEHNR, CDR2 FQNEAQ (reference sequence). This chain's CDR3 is CASSLAGGPSTQYF. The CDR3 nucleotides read TGTGCCAGCAGCTTAGCCGGGGGGCCGTCTACGCAGTATTTT.

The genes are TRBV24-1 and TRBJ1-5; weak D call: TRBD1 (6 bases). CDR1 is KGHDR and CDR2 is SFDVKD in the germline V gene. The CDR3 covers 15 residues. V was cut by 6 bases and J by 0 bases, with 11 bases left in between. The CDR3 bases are TGTGCCACCAGTCCGGACAGTTATAGCAATCAGCCCCAGCATTTT. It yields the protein CATSPDSYSNQPQHF.

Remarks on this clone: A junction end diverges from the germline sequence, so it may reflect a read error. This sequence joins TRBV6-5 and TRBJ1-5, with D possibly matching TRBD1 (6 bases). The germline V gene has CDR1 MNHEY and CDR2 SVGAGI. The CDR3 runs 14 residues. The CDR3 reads CASRYRQEAQPQHF. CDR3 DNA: TGTGCCAGCCGTTATAGACAGGAGGCACAGCCCCAGCATTTT.

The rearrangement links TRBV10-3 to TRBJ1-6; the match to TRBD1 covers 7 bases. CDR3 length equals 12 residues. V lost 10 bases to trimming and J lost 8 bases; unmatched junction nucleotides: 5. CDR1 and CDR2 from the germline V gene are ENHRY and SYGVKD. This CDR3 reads CATRGTDSPLHF. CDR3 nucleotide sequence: TGTGCCACACGCGGGACAGATTCACCCCTCCACTTT.

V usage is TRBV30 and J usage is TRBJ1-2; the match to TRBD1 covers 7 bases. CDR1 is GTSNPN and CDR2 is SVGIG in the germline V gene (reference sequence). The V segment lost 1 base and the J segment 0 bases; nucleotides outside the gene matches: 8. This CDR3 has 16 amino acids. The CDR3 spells CAWSDSGGIPNYGYTF. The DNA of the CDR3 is TGTGCCTGGAGTGACTCAGGGGGGATTCCTAACTATGGCTACACCTTC. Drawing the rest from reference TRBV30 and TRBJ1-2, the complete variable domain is SQTIHQWPATLVQPVGSPLSLECTVEGTSNPNLYWYRQAAGRGLQLLFYSVGIGQISSEVPQNLSASRPQDRQFILSSKKLLLSDSGFYLCAWSDSGGIPNYGYTFGSGTRLTVV.

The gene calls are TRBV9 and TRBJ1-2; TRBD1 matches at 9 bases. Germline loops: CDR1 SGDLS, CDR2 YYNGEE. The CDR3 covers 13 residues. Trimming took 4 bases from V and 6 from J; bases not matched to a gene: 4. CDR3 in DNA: TGTGCCAGCAGCTCTCGGACAGGGGATGGCTACACCTTC. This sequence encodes CASSSRTGDGYTF.

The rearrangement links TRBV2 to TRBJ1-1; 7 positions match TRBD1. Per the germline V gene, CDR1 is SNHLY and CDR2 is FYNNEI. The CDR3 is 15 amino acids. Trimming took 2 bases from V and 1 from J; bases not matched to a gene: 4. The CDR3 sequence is CASSEWGTANTEAFF. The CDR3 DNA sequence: TGTGCCAGCAGTGAATGGGGGACAGCGAACACTGAAGCTTTCTTT.

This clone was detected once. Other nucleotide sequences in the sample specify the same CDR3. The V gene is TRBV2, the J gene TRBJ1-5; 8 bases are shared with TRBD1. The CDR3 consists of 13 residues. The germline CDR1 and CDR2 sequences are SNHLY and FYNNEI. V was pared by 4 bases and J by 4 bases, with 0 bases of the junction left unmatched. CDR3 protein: CASSGQGNQPQHF. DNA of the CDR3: TGTGCCAGCAGTGGACAGGGGAATCAGCCCCAGCATTTT.